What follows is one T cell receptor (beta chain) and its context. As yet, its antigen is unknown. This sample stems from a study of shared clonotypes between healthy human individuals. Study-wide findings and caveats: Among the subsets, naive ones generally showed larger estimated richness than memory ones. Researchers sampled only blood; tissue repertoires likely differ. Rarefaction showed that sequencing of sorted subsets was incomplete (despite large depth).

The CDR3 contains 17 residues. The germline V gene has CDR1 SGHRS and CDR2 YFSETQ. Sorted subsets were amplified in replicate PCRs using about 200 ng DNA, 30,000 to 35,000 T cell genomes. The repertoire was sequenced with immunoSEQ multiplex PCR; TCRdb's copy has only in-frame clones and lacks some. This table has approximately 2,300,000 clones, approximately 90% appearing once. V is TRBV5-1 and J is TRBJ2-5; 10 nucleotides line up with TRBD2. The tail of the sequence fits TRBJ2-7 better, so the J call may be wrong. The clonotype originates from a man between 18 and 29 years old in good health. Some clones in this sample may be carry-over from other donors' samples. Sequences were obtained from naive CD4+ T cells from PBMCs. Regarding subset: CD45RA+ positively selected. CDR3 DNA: TGCGCCAGCAGCTCCGGGACTAGCGACTCCACCGTCTACGAGCAGTACTTC. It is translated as CASSSGTSDSTVYEQYF.